Listed below are T cell receptor beta chains from one sample, sequenced in a study of a mutant IDH1 vaccine in newly diagnosed glioma. Assay used: immunoSEQ multiplex PCR; TCRdb lists only in-frame clones, some missing. The table shows approximately 35,000 clones, with 90% occurring only once. These receptors' targets are unknown. This specimen consisted of PBMCs, obtained from a glioma patient whose treatment included an IDH1 peptide vaccine. These TCRs come from a woman aged 40 to 55 with glioma. Both conserved end residues are part of each CDR3. A D gene is named only where the DNA matches it firmly. Rows give clone size only sometimes, using once, few, many, or a class for an expanded clone.

>NA|NA|TRBJ1-2|TRBV7-2
TGTGCCAGCGAGGTGAGGGCAGCTCTCTATGGCTACACCTTC
CASEVRAALYGYTF
>NA|NA|TRBJ1-4|TRBV4-1
TGCGCCAGCAGCCAAGACGGGACCAGTAATGAAAAACTGTTTTTT
CASSQDGTSNEKLFF
>NA|TRBD2|TRBJ2-2|TRBV4-1
TGCGCCAGCAGCCAAGAAGGACTAGCGGGAAGGGACACCGGGGAGCTGTTTTTT
CASSQEGLAGRDTGELFF
>few|NA|TRBJ1-1|TRBV7-9
TGTGCCAGCAGCTTGTCAGGCCTGTTTAACACTGAAGCTTTCTTT
CASSLSGLFNTEAFF
>NA|TRBD2|TRBJ2-7|TRBV6-5
TGTGCCAGCAGAGGACTAGCGGGGAGGTACGAGCAGTACTTC
CASRGLAGRYEQYF
>NA|TRBD2|TRBJ2-7|TRBV4-1
TGCGCCAGCAGCCCCGGGGGGGAGCAGTACTTC
CASSPGGEQYF
>few|TRBD1|TRBJ2-4|TRBV10-1
TGCGCCAGCAGCAAGACAGGGCCTCTAGCCAAAAACATTCAGTACTTC
CASSKTGPLAKNIQYF
>NA|NA|TRBJ2-1|TRBV7-9
TGTGCCAGCAGCTCCCCGGAGACGGGGGAAAATGAGCAGTTCTTC
CASSSPETGENEQFF
>NA|NA|TRBJ1-1|TRBV5-1
TGCGCCAGCAGCTTGCAACCAGGACGGAACACTGAAGCTTTCTTT
CASSLQPGRNTEAFF
>NA|NA|TRBJ1-2|TRBV7-2
TGTGCCAGCAGCTCCGGTGGGGGCTATGGCTACACCTTC
CASSSGGGYGYTF
>once|NA|TRBJ1-6|TRBV15
TGTGCCACCAGCAGAGGCGAGAGGAGCTCCTATAATTCACCCCTCCACTTT
CATSRGERSSYNSPLHF
>NA|NA|TRBJ2-5|TRBV18
TGTGCCAGCTCGCGATCCCAGGAGACCCAGTACTTC
CASSRSQETQYF
>NA|NA|TRBJ2-3|TRBV5-4
TGTGCCAGCAGCTTGAGCGGTGGAGGGGGGACAGATACGCAGTATTTT
CASSLSGGGGTDTQYF
>NA|NA|TRBJ1-6|TRBV9
TGTGCCAGCAGCCCCTCCATAGCTCCAAATTCACCCCTCCACTTT
CASSPSIAPNSPLHF
>NA|NA|TRBJ1-5|TRBV30
TGTGCCTGGAGTGGAAGGGGCAATCAGCCCCAGCATTTT
CAWSGRGNQPQHF
>NA|NA|TRBJ2-2|TRBV7-9
TGTGCCAGCAGCTATCTAGAGAACACCGGGGAGCTGTTTTTT
CASSYLENTGELFF
>NA|NA|TRBJ1-1|TRBV20-1
TGCAGTGCTCCACAAACCACTGAAGCTTTCTTT
CSAPQTTEAFF
>NA|NA|TRBJ2-7|TRBV29-1
TGCAGCGCCTCCTCTAGTCTTCCCTACGAGCAGTACTTC
CSASSSLPYEQYF
>NA|TRBD1|TRBJ1-2|TRBV27
TGTGCCAGCAGTTTCAGACAGGGCTATGGCTACACCTTC
CASSFRQGYGYTF
>NA|NA|TRBJ1-5|TRBV18
TGTGCCAGCTCAAGGAGTCCTCCGGGAGGGAGCAATCAGCCCCAGCATTTT
CASSRSPPGGSNQPQHF
>once|NA|TRBJ1-5|TRBV18
TGTGCCAGCTCGTCGGACAGTAGCAATCAGCCCCAGCATTTT
CASSSDSSNQPQHF
>NA|NA|TRBJ2-1|TRBV4-3
TGCGCCAGCAGCCAAGTTGTAGCAGTCCTAGGCAATGAGCAGTTCTTC
CASSQVVAVLGNEQFF
>NA|NA|TRBJ1-1|TRBV19
TGTGCCAGTAGTACAACTCGTCGGGGAGGCACTGAAGCTTTCTTT
CASSTTRRGGTEAFF
>NA|NA|TRBJ2-7|TRBV30
TGTGCCTGGAGTGTTTCGGGAGCCGGCGAGCAGTACTTC
CAWSVSGAGEQYF
>NA|NA|TRBJ2-2|TRBV7-6
TGTGCCAGCAGCTTAGTGGTGGGGAACGGGGAGCTGTTTTTT
CASSLVVGNGELFF
>NA|NA|TRBJ1-1|TRBV5-4
TGTGCCAGCAGCTTGGATCACGGAGTTCGGGACACTGAAGCTTTCTTT
CASSLDHGVRDTEAFF
>NA|NA|TRBJ2-3|TRBV29-1
TGCAGCGTTGCTCAGCGGAGCACAGATACGCAGTATTTT
CSVAQRSTDTQYF
>few|TRBD1|TRBJ1-1|TRBV6-1
TGTGCCAGCAGTACAGACAGGGTTTCCACTGAAGCTTTCTTT
CASSTDRVSTEAFF
>medium-sized|NA|TRBJ2-1|TRBV7-2
TGTGCCAGCAGCTTAGTCGGCAGATACAATGAGCAGTTCTTC
CASSLVGRYNEQFF
>NA|NA|TRBJ2-2|TRBV7-7
TGTGCTAGCAGCTTAGGTCCCCTAACCAGGGCCAACTCCCGGAACACCGGGGAGCTGTTTTTT
CASSLGPLTRANSRNTGELFF
>NA|NA|TRBJ2-1|TRBV7-9
TGTGCCAGCAGCAAGACAGTTGACACCTGGCTCTTC
CASSKTVDTWLF
>NA|NA|TRBJ2-7|TRBV29-1
TGCAGCGTTGGGAGGGACTACGAGCAGTACTTC
CSVGRDYEQYF
>NA|TRBD1|TRBJ2-7|TRBV28
TGTGCCAGCAGTCCATATGGACAGGGGCTCTACGAGCAGTACTTC
CASSPYGQGLYEQYF
>NA|NA|TRBJ1-3|TRBV30
TGTGCCTGGAGTGTATTCAGCGTCTCTGGAAACACCATATATTTT
CAWSVFSVSGNTIYF
>NA|NA|TRBJ2-2|TRBV7-8
TGTGCCAGCAGCTTAGTAGCGAGGGCGAACACCGGGGAGCTGTTTTTT
CASSLVARANTGELFF
>NA|TRBD2|TRBJ2-1|TRBV4-3
TGCGCCAGCAGCCAAGTAACGGGGGGCTACAATGAGCAGTTCTTC
CASSQVTGGYNEQFF
>NA|TRBD2|TRBJ2-1|TRBV30
TGTGCCTGGATCGGACTAGCGAAATCCTACAATGAGCAGTTCTTC
CAWIGLAKSYNEQFF
>NA|TRBD1|TRBJ2-5|TRBV2
TGTGCCAGCAGTGGACAGGGGAGACAAGAGACCCAGTACTTC
CASSGQGRQETQYF
>NA|NA|TRBJ2-5|TRBV4-1
TGCGCCAGCAGCCCCCCCCCGGGGCCCCCAGAGACCCAGTACTTC
CASSPPPGPPETQYF
>NA|NA|TRBJ1-4|TRBV7-5
TGTGCCAGAAGCTTACGAAAAAACTCTCCCTTTTTT
CARSLRKNSPFF
>NA|TRBD2|TRBJ2-3|TRBV5-1
TGCGCCAGCAGCTTGGAACCGGGACTAGCGGGAGGGAGCACAGATACGCAGTATTTT
CASSLEPGLAGGSTDTQYF
>NA|NA|TRBJ1-1|TRBV7-9
TGTGCCAGCAGCTTAGGATTGGGGTTTGGGGCCCGAACTGAAGCTTTCTTT
CASSLGLGFGARTEAFF
>NA|NA|TRBJ2-3|TRBV6-5
TGTGCCAGCAGTCCCGGGACGGTTAGCACAGATACGCAGTATTTT
CASSPGTVSTDTQYF
>few|NA|TRBJ1-5|TRBV2
TGTGCCAGCAGTTCAGGGCAGCCCCAGCATTTT
CASSSGQPQHF
>NA|NA|TRBJ2-1|TRBV9
TGTGCCAGCAGCGTCGGACTCACGGGTGAGCAGTTCTTC
CASSVGLTGEQFF